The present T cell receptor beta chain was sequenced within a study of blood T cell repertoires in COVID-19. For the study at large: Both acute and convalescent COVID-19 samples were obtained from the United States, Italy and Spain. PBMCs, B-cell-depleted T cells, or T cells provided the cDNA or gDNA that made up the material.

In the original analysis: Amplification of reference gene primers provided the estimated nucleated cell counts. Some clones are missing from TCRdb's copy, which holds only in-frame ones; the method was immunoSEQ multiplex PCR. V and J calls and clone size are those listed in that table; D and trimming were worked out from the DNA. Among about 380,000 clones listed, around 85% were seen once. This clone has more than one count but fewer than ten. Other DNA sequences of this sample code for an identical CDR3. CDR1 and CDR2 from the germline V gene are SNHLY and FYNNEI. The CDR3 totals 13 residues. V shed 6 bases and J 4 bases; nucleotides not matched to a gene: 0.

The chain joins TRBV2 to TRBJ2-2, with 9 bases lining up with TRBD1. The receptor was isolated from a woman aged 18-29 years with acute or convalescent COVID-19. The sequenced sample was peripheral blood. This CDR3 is CASRGQGTGELFF. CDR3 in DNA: TGTGCCAGCAGGGGACAGGGCACCGGGGAGCTGTTTTTT. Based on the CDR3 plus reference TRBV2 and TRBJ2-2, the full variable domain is EPEVTQTPSHQVTQMGQEVILRCVPISNHLYFYWYRQILGQKVEFLVSFYNNEISEKSEIFDDQFSVERPDGSNFTLKIRSTKLEDSAMYFCASRGQGTGELFFGEGSRLTVL.